Only one count was recorded for the clone carrying this T cell receptor (beta chain). TCRdb itself ran the 5' RACE reads through MiXCR, one entry per CDR3 protein. The sample includes about 550,000 distinct CDR3 sequences, 15% to 20% seen only once; the top ten take over 11%. These data belong to a study of T cells after yellow fever vaccination. The CDR3 is 13 amino acids. From germline, CDR1 is SGHTA and CDR2 FQGTGA. Trimming took off 1 base at V and 3 bases at J, with 7 bases between the two ends. The sequencing used PBMCs, collected 15 days after the yellow fever booster vaccination. The chain links TRBV7-3 to TRBJ2-7, with TRBD1 as a possible D gene (6 bases). The source of this sequence is a man aged 30 to 39 who received the YFV17D yellow fever vaccine. The CDR3 spells CASSLKGGYEQYF. DNA for the CDR3: TGTGCCAGCAGCTTAAAAGGGGGCTACGAGCAGTACTTC.